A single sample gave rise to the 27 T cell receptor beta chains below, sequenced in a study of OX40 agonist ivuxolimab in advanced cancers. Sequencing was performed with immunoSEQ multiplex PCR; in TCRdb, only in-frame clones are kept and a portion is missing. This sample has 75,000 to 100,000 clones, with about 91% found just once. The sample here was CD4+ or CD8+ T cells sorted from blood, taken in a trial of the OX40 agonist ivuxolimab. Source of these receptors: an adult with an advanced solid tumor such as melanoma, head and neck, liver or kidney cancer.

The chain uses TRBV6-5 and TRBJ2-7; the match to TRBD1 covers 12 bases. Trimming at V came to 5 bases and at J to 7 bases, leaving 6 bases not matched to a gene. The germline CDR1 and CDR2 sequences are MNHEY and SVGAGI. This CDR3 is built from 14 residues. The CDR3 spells CASSQGQGAREQYF. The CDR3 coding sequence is TGTGCCAGCAGTCAGGGACAGGGGGCGCGTGAGCAGTACTTC.

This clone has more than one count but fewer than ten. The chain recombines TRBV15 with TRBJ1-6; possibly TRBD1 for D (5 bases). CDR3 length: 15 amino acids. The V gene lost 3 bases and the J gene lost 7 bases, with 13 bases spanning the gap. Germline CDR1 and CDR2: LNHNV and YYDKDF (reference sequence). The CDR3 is CATSRSTATNSPLHF. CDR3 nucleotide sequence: TGTGCCACCAGCAGGTCGACAGCGACCAATTCACCCCTCCACTTT.

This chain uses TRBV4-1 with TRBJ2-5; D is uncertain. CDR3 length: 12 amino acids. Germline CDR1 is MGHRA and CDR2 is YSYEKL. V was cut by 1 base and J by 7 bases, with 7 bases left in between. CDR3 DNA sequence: TGCGCCAGCAGCCAAGGGTATGGGACCCAGTACTTC. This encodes CASSQGYGTQYF.

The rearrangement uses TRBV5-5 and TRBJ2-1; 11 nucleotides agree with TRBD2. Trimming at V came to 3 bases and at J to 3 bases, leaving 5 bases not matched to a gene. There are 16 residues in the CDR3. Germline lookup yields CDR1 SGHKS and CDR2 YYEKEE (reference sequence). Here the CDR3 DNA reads TGTGCCAGCAGCTCCGCTAGCGGGAGGAGCTACAATGAGCAGTTCTTC. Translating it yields CASSSASGRSYNEQFF.

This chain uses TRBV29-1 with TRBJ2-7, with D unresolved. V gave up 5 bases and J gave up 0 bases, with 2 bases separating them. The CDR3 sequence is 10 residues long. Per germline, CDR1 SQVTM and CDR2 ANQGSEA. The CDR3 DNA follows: TGCAGCGTTACCTCCTACGAGCAGTACTTC. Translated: CSVTSYEQYF.

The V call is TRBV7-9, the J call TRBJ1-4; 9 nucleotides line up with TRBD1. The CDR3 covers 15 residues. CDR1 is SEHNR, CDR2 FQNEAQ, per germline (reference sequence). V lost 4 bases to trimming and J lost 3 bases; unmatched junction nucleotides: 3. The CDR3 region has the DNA TGTGCCAGCAGCTACAGGGGGCAGGCTAATGAAAAACTGTTTTTT. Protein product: CASSYRGQANEKLFF.

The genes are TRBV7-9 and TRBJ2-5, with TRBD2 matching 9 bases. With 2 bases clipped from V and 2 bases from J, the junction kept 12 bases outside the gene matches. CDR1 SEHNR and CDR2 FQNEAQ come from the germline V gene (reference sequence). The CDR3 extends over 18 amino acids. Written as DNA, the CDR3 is TGTGCCAGCAGCTTAACCCCCCGTATAGCGGGAGAACAAGAGACCCAGTACTTC. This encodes CASSLTPRIAGEQETQYF.

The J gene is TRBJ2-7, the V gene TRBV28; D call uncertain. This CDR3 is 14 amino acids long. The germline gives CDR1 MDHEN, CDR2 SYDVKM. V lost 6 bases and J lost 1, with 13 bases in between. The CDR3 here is CASRPVGISYEQYF. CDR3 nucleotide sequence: TGTGCCAGCAGACCGGTAGGGATTTCCTACGAGCAGTACTTC.

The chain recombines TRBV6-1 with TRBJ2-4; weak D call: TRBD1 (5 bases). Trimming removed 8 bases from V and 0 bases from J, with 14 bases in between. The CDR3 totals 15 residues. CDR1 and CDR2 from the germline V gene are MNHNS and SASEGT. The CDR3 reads CASGDTGLAKNIQYF. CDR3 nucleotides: TGTGCCAGCGGAGACACAGGTCTAGCCAAAAACATTCAGTACTTC.

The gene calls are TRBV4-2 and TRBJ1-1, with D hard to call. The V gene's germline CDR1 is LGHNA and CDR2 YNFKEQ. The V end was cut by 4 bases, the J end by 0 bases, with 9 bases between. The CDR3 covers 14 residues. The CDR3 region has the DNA TGTGCCAGCAGCCCCGCTTTAATGAACACTGAAGCTTTCTTT. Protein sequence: CASSPALMNTEAFF.

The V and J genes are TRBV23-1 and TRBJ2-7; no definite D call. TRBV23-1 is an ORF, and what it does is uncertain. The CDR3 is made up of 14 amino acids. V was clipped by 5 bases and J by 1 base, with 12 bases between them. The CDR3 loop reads CASSDIETSYEQYF. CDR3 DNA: TGCGCCAGCAGTGATATAGAGACTTCCTACGAGCAGTACTTC.

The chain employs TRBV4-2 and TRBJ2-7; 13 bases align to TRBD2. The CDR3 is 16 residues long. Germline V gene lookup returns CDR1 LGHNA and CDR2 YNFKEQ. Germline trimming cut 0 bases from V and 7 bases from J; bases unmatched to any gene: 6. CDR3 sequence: CASSQDQLAGGYEQYF. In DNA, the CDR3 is TGTGCCAGCAGCCAAGATCAACTAGCGGGAGGGTATGAGCAGTACTTC.

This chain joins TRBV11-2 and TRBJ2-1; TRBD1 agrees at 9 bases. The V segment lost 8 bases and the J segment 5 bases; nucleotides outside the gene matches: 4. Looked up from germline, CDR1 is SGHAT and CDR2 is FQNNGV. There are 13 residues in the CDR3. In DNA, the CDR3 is TGTGCCAGCCGGGACAGGGCCCACAATGAGCAGTTCTTC. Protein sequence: CASRDRAHNEQFF.

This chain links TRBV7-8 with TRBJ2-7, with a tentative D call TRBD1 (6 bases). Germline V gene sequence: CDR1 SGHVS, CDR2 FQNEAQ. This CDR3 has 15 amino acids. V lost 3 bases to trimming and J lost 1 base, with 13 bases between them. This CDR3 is CASSFGGSQSYEQYF. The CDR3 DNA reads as TGTGCCAGCAGCTTTGGGGGCAGCCAATCCTACGAGCAGTACTTC. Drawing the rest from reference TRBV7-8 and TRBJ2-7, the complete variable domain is GAGVSQSPRYKVAKRGQDVALRCDPISGHVSLFWYQQALGQGPEFLTYFQNEAQLDKSGLPSDRFFAERPEGSVSTLKIQRTQQEDSAVYLCASSFGGSQSYEQYFGPGTRLTVT.

The CDR3 protein is CATSEPYSRRQETQYF. DNA of the CDR3: TGTGCCACCTCGGAGCCATATAGCAGACGACAAGAGACCCAGTACTTC. The chain has TRBV10-3 and TRBJ2-5; no firm D call. CDR1 and CDR2 (germline): ENHRY, SYGVKD. This CDR3 is 16 amino acids long. V was cut by 10 bases and J by 2 bases, with 23 bases left in between.

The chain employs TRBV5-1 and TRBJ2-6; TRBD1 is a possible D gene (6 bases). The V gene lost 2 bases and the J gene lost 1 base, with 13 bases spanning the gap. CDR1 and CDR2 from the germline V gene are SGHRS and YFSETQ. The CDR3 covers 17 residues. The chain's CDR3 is CASSLTGSLSGANVLTF. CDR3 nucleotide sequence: TGCGCCAGCAGCTTAACAGGGAGCCTGTCTGGGGCCAACGTCCTGACTTTC.

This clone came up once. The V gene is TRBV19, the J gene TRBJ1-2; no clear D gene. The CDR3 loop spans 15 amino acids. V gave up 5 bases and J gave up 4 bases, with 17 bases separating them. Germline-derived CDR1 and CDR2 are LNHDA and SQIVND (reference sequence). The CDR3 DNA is TGTGCCAGTAGTTATCAGAGGGCGCGGGGCTATGGCTACACCTTC. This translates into CASSYQRARGYGYTF.

This CDR3 is CAISGGGSSTDTQYF. The CDR3 region has the DNA TGTGCCATCAGTGGCGGGGGTTCTAGCACAGATACGCAGTATTTT. The rearrangement joins TRBV10-3 to TRBJ2-3; 7 nucleotides match TRBD2. The V segment lost 4 bases and the J segment 0 bases; nucleotides outside the gene matches: 4. CDR1 is ENHRY and CDR2 is SYGVKD in the germline V gene. The CDR3 runs 15 residues.

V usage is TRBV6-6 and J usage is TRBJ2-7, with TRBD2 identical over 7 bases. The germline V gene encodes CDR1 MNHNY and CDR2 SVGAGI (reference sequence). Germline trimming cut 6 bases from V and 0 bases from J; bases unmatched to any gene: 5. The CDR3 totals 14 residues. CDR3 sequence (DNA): TGTGCCAGCAGCTCCGGGAGGCCCTCCTACGAGCAGTACTTC. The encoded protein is CASSSGRPSYEQYF.

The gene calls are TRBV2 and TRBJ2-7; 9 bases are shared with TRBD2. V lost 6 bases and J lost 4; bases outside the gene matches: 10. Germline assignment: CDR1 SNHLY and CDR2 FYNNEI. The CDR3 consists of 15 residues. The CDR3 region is CASRNVSGSSYEQYF. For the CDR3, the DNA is TGTGCCAGCAGAAACGTTAGCGGGAGTAGTTACGAGCAGTACTTC.

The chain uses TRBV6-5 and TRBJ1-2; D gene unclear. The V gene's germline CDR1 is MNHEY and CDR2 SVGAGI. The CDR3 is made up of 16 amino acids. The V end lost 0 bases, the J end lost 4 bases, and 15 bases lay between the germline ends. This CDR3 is CASSYSQYRFFYGYTF. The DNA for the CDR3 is TGTGCCAGCAGTTACTCACAATACAGATTCTTCTATGGCTACACCTTC.

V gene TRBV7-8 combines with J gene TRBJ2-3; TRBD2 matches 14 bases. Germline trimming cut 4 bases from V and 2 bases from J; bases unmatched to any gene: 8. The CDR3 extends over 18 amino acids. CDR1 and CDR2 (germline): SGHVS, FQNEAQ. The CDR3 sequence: CASSSTPGLAGVTDTQYF. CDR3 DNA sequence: TGTGCCAGCAGCTCGACTCCGGGACTAGCGGGAGTCACAGATACGCAGTATTTT.

CDR3 sequence (DNA): TGTGCCATCAGTGAGGACAGGGGGTCGAACACTGAAGCTTTCTTT. It is translated as CAISEDRGSNTEAFF. The J gene is TRBJ1-1, the V gene TRBV10-3, with 9 bases identical to TRBD1. Looked up from germline, CDR1 is ENHRY and CDR2 is SYGVKD. The CDR3 loop spans 15 amino acids. V dropped 2 bases and J dropped 1; count of bases not matched to a gene: 2.

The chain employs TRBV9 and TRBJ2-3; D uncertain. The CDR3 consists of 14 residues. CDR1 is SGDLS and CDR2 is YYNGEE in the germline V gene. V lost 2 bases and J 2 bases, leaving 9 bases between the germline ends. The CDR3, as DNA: TGTGCCAGCAGCGTTATTCCCGACACAGATACGCAGTATTTT. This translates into CASSVIPDTDTQYF.

In DNA, the CDR3 is TGTGCCAGCTCACCAACACTAGCGTCCACAGATACGCAGTATTTT. Translation gives CASSPTLASTDTQYF. The chain carries TRBV18 and TRBJ2-3, with TRBD2 matching 7 bases. The CDR3 spans 15 residues. The ends lost 2 bases at V and 2 bases at J; junction bases unmatched: 4. Germline CDR1 is KGHSH and CDR2 is LQKENI. Based on the CDR3 plus reference TRBV18 and TRBJ2-3, the full variable domain is NAGVMQNPRHLVRRRGQEARLRCSPMKGHSHVYWYRQLPEEGLKFMVYLQKENIIDESGMPKERFSAEFPKEGPSILRIQQVVRGDSAAYFCASSPTLASTDTQYFGPGTRLTVL.

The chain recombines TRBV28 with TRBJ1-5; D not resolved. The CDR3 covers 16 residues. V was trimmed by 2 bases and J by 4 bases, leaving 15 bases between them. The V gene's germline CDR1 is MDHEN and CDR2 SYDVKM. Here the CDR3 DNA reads TGTGCCAGCAGTTTACCCCGGACGCGACCAAATCAGCCCCAGCATTTT. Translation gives CASSLPRTRPNQPQHF.

Written as DNA, the CDR3 is TGTGCCAGCAGCGAAAGAGGGGGCGGGGGGGCCAACGTCCTGACTTTC. Its protein product is CASSERGGGGANVLTF. The V gene is TRBV6-6, the J gene TRBJ2-6; 7 nucleotides align to TRBD1. From germline, CDR1 is MNHNY and CDR2 SVGAGI (reference sequence). V was pared by 6 bases and J by 4 bases, with 9 bases of the junction left unmatched. CDR3 size: 16 residues.